This entry lists 8 T cell receptor beta chains sequenced from one sample in a study of Ad26.COV2.S vaccination and SARS-CoV-2 variants. The repertoire was sequenced with immunoSEQ multiplex PCR; TCRdb's copy has only in-frame clones and lacks some. Among 43,000 or so clones listed, roughly 80% were seen once. The source material was peripheral blood, sampled after recovery from COVID-19. These receptors were taken from a human donor who had recovered from COVID-19.

This CDR3 reads CASSEGVNTEAFF. Here the CDR3 DNA reads TGTGCCAGCAGTGAAGGGGTGAACACTGAAGCTTTCTTT. V is TRBV25-1 and J is TRBJ1-1; D not resolved. Germline values: CDR1 MGHDK, CDR2 SYGVNS. V lost 2 bases and J 0 bases, leaving 4 bases between the germline ends. The CDR3 contains 13 residues.

The chain carries TRBV29-1 and TRBJ1-2; D gene uncertain. V was shortened by 4 bases and J by 4 bases, with 10 bases between the two germline ends. The germline V gene encodes CDR1 SQVTM and CDR2 ANQGSEA. CDR3 length equals 12 residues. The CDR3 DNA sequence: TGCAGCGTTGCTGGAGTATCCTATGGCTACACCTTC. This codes for CSVAGVSYGYTF.

The CDR3 reads CASGRERGGNQPQHF. As DNA, the CDR3 is TGTGCCAGCGGGAGGGAAAGGGGAGGAAATCAGCCCCAGCATTTT. V is TRBV2 and J is TRBJ1-5; the D gene is possibly TRBD1 (5 bases). Germline assignment: CDR1 SNHLY and CDR2 FYNNEI. The CDR3 covers 15 residues. V lost 8 bases to trimming and J lost 4 bases, with 18 bases between them. Using reference TRBV2 and TRBJ1-5 for the parts outside the CDR3, the full variable domain is EPEVTQTPSHQVTQMGQEVILRCVPISNHLYFYWYRQILGQKVEFLVSFYNNEISEKSEIFDDQFSVERPDGSNFTLKIRSTKLEDSAMYFCASGRERGGNQPQHFGDGTRLSIL.

This clone is judged medium-sized. The chain recombines TRBV7-9 with TRBJ2-6, with 10 positions matching TRBD1. CDR1 and CDR2 from the germline V gene are SEHNR and FQNEAQ (reference sequence). CDR3 length: 18 amino acids. With V trimmed by 5 bases and J by 0 bases, 7 bases remained unmatched. CDR3 nucleotide sequence: TGTGCCAGCAGCCCCGGGACAGGGGTCCTCTCTGGGGCCAACGTCCTGACTTTC. Its translation: CASSPGTGVLSGANVLTF.

The V and J genes are TRBV7-9 and TRBJ2-7, with 10 nucleotides matching TRBD1. The CDR3 has 15 residues. Losses at the gene ends were 2 bases for V and 5 bases for J; bases not matched to a gene: 6. Germline lookup yields CDR1 SEHNR and CDR2 FQNEAQ (reference sequence). The CDR3 DNA reads as TGTGCCAGCAGCTTACTCCGGGACAGGGGACACGAGCAGTACTTC. Translation: CASSLLRDRGHEQYF.

The V and J genes are TRBV6-5 and TRBJ2-1, with 10 bases matching TRBD2. V shed 8 bases and J 2 bases; nucleotides not matched to a gene: 6. Germline V CDR1 and CDR2: MNHEY, SVGAGI. The CDR3 runs to 15 residues. The chain's CDR3 is CASLRSGGTYNEQFF. DNA for the CDR3: TGTGCCAGCCTCCGTAGCGGGGGGACCTACAATGAGCAGTTCTTC.

CDR3 sequence: CAISGLAGELFF. CDR3 bases: TGTGCCATCAGTGGACTTGCCGGGGAGCTGTTTTTT. The rearrangement joins TRBV10-3 to TRBJ2-2; D gene uncertain. Between the trimmed V and J ends, which lost 4 bases and 6 bases, there was a span of 6 bases. Germline values: CDR1 ENHRY, CDR2 SYGVKD. The CDR3 sequence is 12 residues long.

This clone came up a few times. The rearrangement joins TRBV2 to TRBJ1-5, with 9 bases aligning to TRBD1. Germline lookup yields CDR1 SNHLY and CDR2 FYNNEI. V trimming: 7 bases; J trimming: 5 bases; junction bases outside the gene matches: 3. The CDR3 has 13 residues. The CDR3 is CASTDRGDQPQHF. Written as DNA, the CDR3 is TGTGCCAGCACGGACAGGGGTGATCAGCCCCAGCATTTT.